This entry concerns a single TCR beta chain. What it binds is unknown. The study ran its PCR with 60 Vbeta and 13 Jbeta primers. Clones were read by immunoSEQ multiplex PCR, and TCRdb kept only the in-frame ones, dropping some. The data contain approximately 120,000 clones, about two thirds of them singletons. This sample was included in a study of cytomegalovirus exposure and HLA in healthy donors. Study results and limitations: The investigators catalogued 150 to 200 TCR beta chains as cytomegalovirus-associated. Productive rates of about 87% or about 30% were seen for most TCR beta V segments in an earlier analysis.

The V end lost 2 bases, the J end lost 5 bases, and 13 bases lay between the germline ends. The CDR3 extends over 15 amino acids. Germline lookup yields CDR1 MNHNY and CDR2 SVGAGI (reference sequence). The clonotype originates from a woman in her 70s in good health and CMV-seropositive. The specimen was PBMCs. The chain joins TRBV6-6 to TRBJ1-5; D call uncertain. DNA of the CDR3: TGTGCCAGCAGTTACCTTCTACTCGCCGATCAGCCCCAGCATTTT. Its protein product is CASSYLLLADQPQHF.